Listed here is a single T cell receptor beta chain. The data were obtained in a study of blood T cell repertoires in COVID-19. Overall study: The United States, Italy and Spain supplied acute and convalescent COVID-19 samples.

Symptom resolution, clearance, or two negative PCRs marked the recovered donors of Cohort 3. In the authors' workflow: Estimation of nucleated cell counts was performed using reference gene primer amplification. The data were produced by immunoSEQ multiplex PCR, yet TCRdb's version contains in-frame clones alone and is incomplete. That table furnishes V, J and clone size, whereas the DNA furnished D and trimming. The sample has 250,000 to 350,000 clones; more than 75% are singletons. V lost 3 bases to trimming and J lost 6 bases, with 15 bases between them. CDR3 length: 14 residues. The germline CDR1 and CDR2 sequences are LNHDA and SQIVND (reference sequence).

The TCR originated in a man between 60 and 70 years old who had recovered from COVID-19. The chain recombines TRBV19 with TRBJ2-7, with D maybe TRBD2 (6 bases). Material for sequencing was PBMCs or T cells enriched from blood (not recorded which). The DNA for the CDR3 is TGTGCCAGTAGTATGTTCGAGGAGGGGAGCGAGCAGTACTTC. Protein product: CASSMFEEGSEQYF. Based on the CDR3 plus reference TRBV19 and TRBJ2-7, the full variable domain is DGGITQSPKYLFRKEGQNVTLSCEQNLNHDAMYWYRQDPGQGLRLIYYSQIVNDFQKGDIAEGYSVSREKKESFPLTVTSAQKNPTAFYLCASSMFEEGSEQYFGPGTRLTVT.